This passage covers 4 T cell receptor beta chains from one sample sequenced in a study of shared clonotypes between healthy human individuals. Assay: immunoSEQ multiplex PCR; the TCRdb copy retains only in-frame clones and omits some. This table holds a few hundred thousand clones, around 78% found once. Sequenced: PBMCs. Receptors originate from a woman in her forties in good health. Some clones in this sample may be carry-over from other donors' samples.

This chain links TRBV29-1 with TRBJ2-7; TRBD2 agrees at 8 bases. The J call may not be correct, given that the DNA end is closer to TRBJ2-1. Germline lookup yields CDR1 SQVTM and CDR2 ANQGSEA. The CDR3 has 13 residues. CDR3 sequence: CSVESGRGNEQFF. CDR3 DNA: TGCAGCGTTGAAAGCGGGAGAGGTAATGAGCAGTTCTTC.

The CDR3, as DNA: TGTGCCAGCAGCTCTTGGACCGCCCATACGCAGTATTTT. Translated, it gives CASSSWTAHTQYF. V is TRBV7-9 and J is TRBJ2-3; no reliable D call. The germline V gene encodes CDR1 SEHNR and CDR2 FQNEAQ (reference sequence). There are 13 residues in the CDR3. Trimming stripped 4 bases from V and 7 bases from J, with 12 bases between. Variable domain in full (rest from reference TRBV7-9 and TRBJ2-3): DTGVSQNPRHKITKRGQNVTFRCDPISEHNRLYWYRQTLGQGPEFLTYFQNEAQLEKSRLLSDRFSAERPKGSFSTLEIQRTEQGDSAMYLCASSSWTAHTQYFGPGTRLTVL.

The chain employs TRBV10-2 and TRBJ2-3; D might be TRBD2 (5 bases). The ends were cut back, 2 bases at V and 5 bases at J, with 11 bases in the middle. Germline V gene sequence: CDR1 WSHSY, CDR2 SAAADI. The CDR3 loop spans 14 amino acids. The CDR3 here is CASSERRVGDTQYF. The CDR3 coding sequence is TGCGCCAGCAGTGAGAGGCGGGTAGGAGATACGCAGTATTTT.

V and J are TRBV18 and TRBJ1-2; D gene uncertain. This CDR3 is built from 14 residues. Per the germline V gene, CDR1 is KGHSH and CDR2 is LQKENI. V lost 0 bases and J 8 bases, leaving 13 bases between the germline ends. The CDR3 loop is CASSPPANVGGYTF. CDR3 nucleotides: TGTGCCAGCTCACCACCCGCTAATGTCGGGGGCTACACCTTC.